This TCR beta chain was documented in a study of graft-versus-host responses after intestinal transplantation. Study in general: Following induction with anti-thymocyte globulin, all recipients were given tacrolimus and steroids for two to three years. Points from the study as a whole: Peak GvH clone levels in circulation were associated with early post-transplant HvG declines. Recipient marrow showed GvH clones, some seen first in ileum or blood. Those patients showing graft-donor T cell macrochimerism displayed high graft-versus-host to host-versus-graft clonal ratios in allografts.

On this clone: Its cognate antigen is unknown.

Libraries were prepared by immunoSEQ multiplex PCR; TCRdb keeps only in-frame clonotypes and omits some of them. Among around 88,000 clones, under 95% were seen once, and the ten largest hold 7.6%. The material sequenced was unstimulated CD8+ T cells sorted from spleen or lymph node cells, taken before transplant. The receptor's source is a human donor who was the organ donor for an intestinal transplant.

The CDR3 DNA follows: TGTGCCAGCAGCCAAGACGACTTTAGCACAGATACGCAGTATTTT. Amino acid sequence: CASSQDDFSTDTQYF. The chain joins TRBV7-3 to TRBJ2-3; the D is unclear. Per the germline V gene, CDR1 is SGHTA and CDR2 is FQGTGA. V gave up 5 bases and J gave up 0 bases, with 12 bases separating them. The CDR3 spans 15 residues.